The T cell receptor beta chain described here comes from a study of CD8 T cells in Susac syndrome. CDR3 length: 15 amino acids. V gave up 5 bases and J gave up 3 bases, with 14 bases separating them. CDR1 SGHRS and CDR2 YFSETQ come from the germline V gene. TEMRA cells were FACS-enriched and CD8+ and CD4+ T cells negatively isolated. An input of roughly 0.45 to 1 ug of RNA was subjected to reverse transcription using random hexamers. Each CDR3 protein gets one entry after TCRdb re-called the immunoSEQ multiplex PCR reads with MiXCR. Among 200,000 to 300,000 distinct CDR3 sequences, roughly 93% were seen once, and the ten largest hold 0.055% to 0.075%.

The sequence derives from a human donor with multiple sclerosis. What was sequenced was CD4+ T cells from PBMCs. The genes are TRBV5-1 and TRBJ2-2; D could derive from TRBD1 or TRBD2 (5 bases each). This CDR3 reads CASSVGAVDTGELFF. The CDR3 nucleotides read TGCGCCAGCAGTGTCGGGGCAGTCGACACCGGGGAGCTGTTTTTT.